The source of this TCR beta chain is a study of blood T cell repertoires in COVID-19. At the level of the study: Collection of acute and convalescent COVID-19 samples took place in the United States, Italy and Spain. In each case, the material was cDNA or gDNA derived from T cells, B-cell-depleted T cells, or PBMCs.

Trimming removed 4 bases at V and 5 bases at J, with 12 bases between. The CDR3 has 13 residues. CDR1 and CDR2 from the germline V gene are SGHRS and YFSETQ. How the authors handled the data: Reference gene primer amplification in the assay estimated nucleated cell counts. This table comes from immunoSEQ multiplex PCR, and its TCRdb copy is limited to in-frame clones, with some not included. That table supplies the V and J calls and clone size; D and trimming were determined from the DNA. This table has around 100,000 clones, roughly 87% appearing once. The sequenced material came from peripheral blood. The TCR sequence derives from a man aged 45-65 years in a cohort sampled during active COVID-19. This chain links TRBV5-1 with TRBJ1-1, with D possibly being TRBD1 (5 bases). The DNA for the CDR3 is TGCGCCAGCAGCCCCTCCGGGGGGACTGAAGCTTTCTTT. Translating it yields CASSPSGGTEAFF.